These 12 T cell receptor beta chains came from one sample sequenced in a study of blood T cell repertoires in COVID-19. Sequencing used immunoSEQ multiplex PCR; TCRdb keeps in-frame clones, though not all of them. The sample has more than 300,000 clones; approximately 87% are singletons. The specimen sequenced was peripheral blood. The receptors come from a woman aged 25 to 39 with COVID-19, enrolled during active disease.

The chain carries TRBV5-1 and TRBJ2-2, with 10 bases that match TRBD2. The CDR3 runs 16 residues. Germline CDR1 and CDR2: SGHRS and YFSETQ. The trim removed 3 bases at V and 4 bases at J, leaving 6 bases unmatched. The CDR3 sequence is CASSSKAGGPTGELFF. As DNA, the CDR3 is TGCGCCAGCAGCTCAAAAGCGGGAGGGCCCACCGGGGAGCTGTTTTTT.

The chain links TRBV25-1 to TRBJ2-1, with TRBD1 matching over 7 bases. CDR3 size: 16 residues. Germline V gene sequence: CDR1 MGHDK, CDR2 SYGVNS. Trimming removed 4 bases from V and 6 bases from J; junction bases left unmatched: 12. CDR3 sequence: CASSATGTAVPNEQFF. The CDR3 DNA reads TGTGCCAGCAGTGCTACCGGGACAGCGGTTCCCAATGAGCAGTTCTTC.

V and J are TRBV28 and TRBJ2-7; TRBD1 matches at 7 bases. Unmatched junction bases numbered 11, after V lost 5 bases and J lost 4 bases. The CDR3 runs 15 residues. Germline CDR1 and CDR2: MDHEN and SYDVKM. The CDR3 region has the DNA TGTGCCAGCAGTCCCACAGGGGTGGTGGGTTACGAGCAGTACTTC. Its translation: CASSPTGVVGYEQYF.

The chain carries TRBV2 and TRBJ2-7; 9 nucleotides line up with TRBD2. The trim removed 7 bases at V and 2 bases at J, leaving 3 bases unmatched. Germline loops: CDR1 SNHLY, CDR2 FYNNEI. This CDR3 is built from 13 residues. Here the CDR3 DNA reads TGTGCCAGCAAAGGCGGGAGGGCCTACGAGCAGTACTTC. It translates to CASKGGRAYEQYF.

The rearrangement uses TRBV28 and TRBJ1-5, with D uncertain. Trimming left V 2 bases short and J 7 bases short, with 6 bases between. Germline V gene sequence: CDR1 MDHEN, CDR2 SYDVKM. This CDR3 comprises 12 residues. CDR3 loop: CASSLNSQPQHF. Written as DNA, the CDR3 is TGTGCCAGCAGTTTAAATAGCCAGCCCCAGCATTTT.

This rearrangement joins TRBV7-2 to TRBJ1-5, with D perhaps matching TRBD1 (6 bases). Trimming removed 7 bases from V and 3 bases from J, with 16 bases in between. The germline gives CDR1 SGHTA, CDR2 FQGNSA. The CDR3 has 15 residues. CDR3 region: CASNPGPGHNQPQHF. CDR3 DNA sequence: TGTGCCAGCAACCCCGGACCGGGACACAATCAGCCCCAGCATTTT.

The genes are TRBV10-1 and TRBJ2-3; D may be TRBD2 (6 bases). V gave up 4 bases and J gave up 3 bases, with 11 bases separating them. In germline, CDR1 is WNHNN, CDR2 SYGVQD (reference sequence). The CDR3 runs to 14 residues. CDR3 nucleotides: TGCGCCAGCAGTGCGCGGGATGGGACAGATACGCAGTATTTT. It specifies CASSARDGTDTQYF.

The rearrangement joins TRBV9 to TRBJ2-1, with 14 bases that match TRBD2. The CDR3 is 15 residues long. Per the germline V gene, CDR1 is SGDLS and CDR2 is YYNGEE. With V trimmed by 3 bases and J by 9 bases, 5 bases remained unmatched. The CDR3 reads CASSAGLAGGFEQFF. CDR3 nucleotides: TGTGCCAGCAGCGCAGGACTAGCGGGAGGTTTTGAGCAGTTCTTC.

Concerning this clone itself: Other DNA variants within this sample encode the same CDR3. The CDR3: CASSLQGQLSETQYF. CDR3 coding DNA: TGCGCCAGCAGCTTACAAGGACAGCTGTCCGAGACCCAGTACTTC. The chain uses TRBV5-1 and TRBJ2-5; possible D gene TRBD1, 6 bases. Trimming pared 2 bases from V and 5 bases from J, leaving 16 bases between. The germline gives CDR1 SGHRS, CDR2 YFSETQ. This CDR3 is built from 15 residues.

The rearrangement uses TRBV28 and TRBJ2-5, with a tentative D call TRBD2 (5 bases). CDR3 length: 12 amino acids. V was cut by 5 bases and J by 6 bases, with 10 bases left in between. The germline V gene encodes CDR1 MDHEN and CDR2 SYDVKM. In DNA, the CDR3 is TGTGCCAGCAGTCTGACTACTAAGACCCAGTACTTC. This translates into CASSLTTKTQYF.

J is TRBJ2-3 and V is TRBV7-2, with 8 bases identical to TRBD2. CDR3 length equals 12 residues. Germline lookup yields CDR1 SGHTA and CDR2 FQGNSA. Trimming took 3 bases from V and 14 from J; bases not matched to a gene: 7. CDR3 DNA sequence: TGTGCCAGCAGCTTCATAGCGGGGCAGGCGTATTTT. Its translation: CASSFIAGQAYF.

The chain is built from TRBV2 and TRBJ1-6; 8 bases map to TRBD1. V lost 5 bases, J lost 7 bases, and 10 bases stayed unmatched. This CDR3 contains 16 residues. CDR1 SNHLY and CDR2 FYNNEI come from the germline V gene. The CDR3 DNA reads TGTGCCAGCAGTCCCAGGGGGCGCGGGTCCAATTCACCCCTCCACTTT. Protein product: CASSPRGRGSNSPLHF.